This entry lists 30 T cell receptor beta chains sequenced from one sample in a study of T-cell memory formation after mild COVID-19. TCRdb used MiXCR to reprocess the 5' RACE reads, holding one entry per CDR3 protein. Of roughly 380,000 distinct CDR3 sequences in the sample, around 27% were seen once. Input material: PBMCs or a T cell subset sorted from them (not recorded which). These receptors were obtained from an adult woman who had mild COVID-19 (a few samples of this study predate the infection). Cell type and time point are not known.

This clonotype was detected only a few times. This chain joins TRBV3-1 and TRBJ2-7; D unresolved. The CDR3 is 12 residues long. V shed 4 bases and J shed 3 bases, with 7 bases lying between them. Per germline, CDR1 LGHDT and CDR2 YNNKEL (reference sequence). CDR3 loop: CASSRQDYEQYF. The CDR3 DNA reads as TGTGCCAGCAGCCGGCAGGACTACGAGCAGTACTTC.

This clonotype was found a few times. The rearrangement uses TRBV7-3 and TRBJ2-3; 12 bases fit TRBD2. V shed 1 base, J shed 7 bases, and the junction held 9 bases outside the gene matches. Germline assignment: CDR1 SGHTA and CDR2 FQGTGA. This CDR3 is built from 17 residues. The CDR3 sequence: CASSLNPLAGGGHTQYF. The CDR3 region has the DNA TGTGCCAGCAGCTTAAACCCTCTAGCGGGAGGGGGTCATACGCAGTATTTT.

This clonotype appeared a few times. This chain links TRBV20-1 with TRBJ2-5; weak D call: TRBD1 (6 bases). The length of the CDR3 is 13 residues. CDR1 DFQATT and CDR2 SNEGSKA come from the germline V gene (reference sequence). The V and J ends lost 6 bases and 5 bases respectively, with 16 bases between them. CDR3 amino acids: CSARPGARETQYF. In DNA, the CDR3 is TGCAGTGCCCGCCCAGGGGCTAGGGAGACCCAGTACTTC.

In its sample, this clonotype was seen a few times. The rearrangement joins TRBV29-1 to TRBJ2-7; 9 bases align to TRBD1. The germline gives CDR1 SQVTM, CDR2 ANQGSEA. The CDR3 runs 16 residues. After removal of 1 base from V and 6 bases from J, the junction contained 13 bases not matched to a gene. The CDR3 region is CSVEGLRDRDFFEQYF. The CDR3 nucleotides are TGCAGCGTTGAAGGTCTCCGGGACAGGGACTTTTTCGAGCAGTACTTC.

This clonotype appeared a few times. The J gene is TRBJ2-5, the V gene TRBV29-1; D is possibly TRBD2 (7 bases). In germline, CDR1 is SQVTM, CDR2 ANQGSEA. The CDR3 contains 14 residues. The ends were cut back, 2 bases at V and 5 bases at J, with 15 bases in the middle. This CDR3 is CSVEWDNGGETQYF. The CDR3 region has the DNA TGCAGCGTTGAATGGGACAACGGGGGGGAGACCCAGTACTTC.

This clonotype came up a few times. The chain joins TRBV5-5 to TRBJ1-2, with D perhaps TRBD1 (5 bases). Germline CDR1 is SGHKS and CDR2 is YYEKEE (reference sequence). Between the trimmed V and J ends, which lost 4 bases and 2 bases, there was a span of 18 bases. This CDR3 has 16 residues. CDR3 loop: CASSLPDQGRNYGYTF. The CDR3, as DNA: TGTGCCAGCAGCCTACCCGACCAGGGACGAAACTATGGCTACACCTTC.

The chain carries TRBV7-8 and TRBJ2-6; 9 nucleotides align to TRBD1. V lost 1 base, J lost 3 bases, and 7 bases stayed unmatched. Germline CDR1 is SGHVS and CDR2 is FQNEAQ. The CDR3 runs to 18 residues. CDR3 DNA sequence: TGTGCCAGCAGCTTAGTCAGGACAGGGGTTGGTGGGGCCAACGTCCTGACTTTC. Its translation is CASSLVRTGVGGANVLTF.

The table lists this clonotype with a few counts. CDR3 sequence reads: CASSPGVDMDTDTQYF. CDR3 DNA sequence: TGCGCCAGCAGCCCGGGGGTGGACATGGACACAGATACGCAGTATTTT. The chain couples TRBV5-1 to TRBJ2-3; maybe TRBD2 (6 bases). The germline CDR1 and CDR2 sequences are SGHRS and YFSETQ. This CDR3 is built from 16 residues. V was clipped by 4 bases and J by 2 bases, with 17 bases between them. Combining the CDR3 with reference TRBV5-1 and TRBJ2-3 gives the whole variable domain KAGVTQTPRYLIKTRGQQVTLSCSPISGHRSVSWYQQTPGQGLQFLFEYFSETQRNKGNFPGRFSGRQFSNSRSEMNVSTLELGDSALYLCASSPGVDMDTDTQYFGPGTRLTVL.

This chain uses TRBV12-3 or TRBV12-4 with TRBJ1-2, with D tentatively TRBD1 (5 bases). The length of the CDR3 is 15 residues. Trimming pared 5 bases from V and 2 bases from J, leaving 15 bases between. For the CDR3, the DNA is TGTGCCAGCAGTGACCCGGGAAAGGGGAACTATGGCTACACCTTC. This sequence encodes CASSDPGKGNYGYTF.

This clonotype was seen a handful of times. The rearrangement joins TRBV5-1 to TRBJ2-7; 8 nucleotides line up with TRBD1. This CDR3 is 17 amino acids long. CDR1 and CDR2 from the germline V gene are SGHRS and YFSETQ. V shed 3 bases, J shed 2 bases, and the junction held 13 bases outside the gene matches. Written as DNA, the CDR3 is TGCGCCAGCAGCTCCCTGGACAGGGCAGGTGGGACCTACGAGCAGTACTTC. Translated, it gives CASSSLDRAGGTYEQYF.

The chain couples TRBV18 to TRBJ2-3, with D maybe TRBD2 (5 bases). Germline loops: CDR1 KGHSH, CDR2 LQKENI. The V end was cut by 1 base, the J end by 2 bases, with 13 bases between. The CDR3 length is 16 residues. In DNA form, the CDR3 reads TGTGCCAGCTCACCACGGCTAGCTATCGCCACAGATACGCAGTATTTT. Amino acid sequence: CASSPRLAIATDTQYF.

The CDR3 here is CAISGINEQFF. CDR3 sequence (DNA): TGTGCCATCAGTGGAATTAATGAGCAGTTCTTC. V and J are TRBV10-3 and TRBJ2-1; D unresolved. Germline V lookup: CDR1 ENHRY, CDR2 SYGVKD. CDR3 length: 11 residues. Trimming pared 4 bases from V and 7 bases from J, leaving 5 bases between.

The genes are TRBV27 and TRBJ1-6; a possible D gene is TRBD1 (6 bases). The CDR3 has 16 amino acids. V gave up 7 bases and J gave up 1 base, with 14 bases separating them. The V gene's germline CDR1 is MNHEY and CDR2 SMNVEV (reference sequence). The CDR3, as DNA: TGTGCCAGCAAAATTAACAGGGATTCCTATAATTCACCCCTCCACTTT. This encodes CASKINRDSYNSPLHF.

This clonotype has a count of ten or more. The chain combines TRBV24-1 with TRBJ2-1; 7 bases are shared with TRBD2. Germline V gene data show CDR1 as KGHDR and CDR2 as SFDVKD. CDR3 length equals 16 residues. Trimming removed 4 bases from V and 9 bases from J; junction bases left unmatched: 14. The DNA for the CDR3 is TGTGCCACCAGTGAACCCCTAGCGGAAACCCGGCGTGAGCAGTTCTTC. As protein: CATSEPLAETRREQFF.

V is TRBV29-1 and J is TRBJ2-1; D is undetermined. The V gene's germline CDR1 is SQVTM and CDR2 ANQGSEA. The CDR3 spans 14 residues. Trimming removed 4 bases from V and 6 bases from J, with 16 bases in between. The CDR3 sequence: CSVAAVGIGNEQFF. The DNA for the CDR3 is TGCAGCGTTGCGGCTGTTGGGATTGGCAATGAGCAGTTCTTC.

The chain joins TRBV7-6 to TRBJ2-5, with D possibly being TRBD2 (6 bases). This CDR3 region has 16 residues. V was trimmed by 4 bases and J by 1 base, leaving 16 bases between them. Germline V gene sequence: CDR1 SGHVS, CDR2 FNYEAQ. CDR3 bases: TGTGCCAGCAGCTCACCGGGGGAGCCCGGCCAAGAGACCCAGTACTTC. It is translated as CASSSPGEPGQETQYF.

The V gene is TRBV6-1, the J gene TRBJ2-5; D may be TRBD1 (6 bases). V shed 4 bases and J shed 2 bases, with 17 bases lying between them. The CDR3 is 16 residues long. The germline V gene has CDR1 MNHNS and CDR2 SASEGT. The CDR3 sequence is CASSAVQGSGQETQYF. The CDR3 nucleotides are TGTGCCAGCAGTGCCGTACAGGGAAGTGGGCAAGAGACCCAGTACTTC.

This clonotype was detected a few times. V is TRBV5-1 and J is TRBJ2-1; D is ambiguous. From germline, CDR1 is SGHRS and CDR2 YFSETQ. V lost 0 bases and J lost 3, with 7 bases in between. CDR3 length: 14 residues. The CDR3 DNA sequence: TGCGCCAGCAGCTTGGCCGGCGACTACAATGAGCAGTTCTTC. This codes for CASSLAGDYNEQFF. Complete variable domain (other parts from reference TRBV5-1 and TRBJ2-1): KAGVTQTPRYLIKTRGQQVTLSCSPISGHRSVSWYQQTPGQGLQFLFEYFSETQRNKGNFPGRFSGRQFSNSRSEMNVSTLELGDSALYLCASSLAGDYNEQFFGPGTRLTVL.

This clonotype was detected a few times. The CDR3 reads CASSLFGLAEDTQYF. The CDR3 nucleotides are TGTGCCAGCAGCTTATTTGGACTAGCGGAAGATACGCAGTATTTT. This sequence joins TRBV7-3 and TRBJ2-3, with TRBD2 matching over 10 bases. Germline values: CDR1 SGHTA, CDR2 FQGTGA. J was trimmed by 5 bases and V by 2 bases; bases with no gene match: 4. The CDR3 runs 15 residues.

This clonotype was counted only a few times. The chain joins TRBV12-3 or TRBV12-4 to TRBJ2-1; D ambiguous. V lost 5 bases and J lost 12, with 14 bases in between. The CDR3 contains 12 residues. Here the CDR3 reads CASSPSRHPQFF. The CDR3 region has the DNA TGTGCCAGCAGTCCCAGTAGACATCCGCAGTTCTTC.

The V and J genes are TRBV7-6 and TRBJ1-2; tentative D call: TRBD1 (5 bases). Trimming took off 4 bases at V and 5 bases at J, with 11 bases between the two ends. The CDR3 is 13 amino acids. Germline-derived CDR1 and CDR2 are SGHVS and FNYEAQ. The CDR3 region is CASSSDTLYGYTF. The CDR3 DNA reads as TGTGCCAGCAGCTCGGACACTTTATATGGCTACACCTTC. The full variable domain, with the rest looked up from reference TRBV7-6 and TRBJ1-2, is GAGVSQSPRYKVTKRGQDVALRCDPISGHVSLYWYRQALGQGPEFLTYFNYEAQQDKSGLPNDRFSAERPEGSISTLTIQRTEQRDSAMYRCASSSDTLYGYTFGSGTRLTVV.

The gene calls are TRBV5-4 and TRBJ2-7; TRBD2 matches at 10 bases. This CDR3 is 17 amino acids long. The V segment lost 2 bases and the J segment 1 base; nucleotides outside the gene matches: 9. CDR1 is SGHNT, CDR2 YYREEE, per germline (reference sequence). The CDR3 protein is CASSFGASGSASYEQYF. The CDR3 nucleotides read TGTGCCAGCAGCTTTGGGGCTAGCGGGAGTGCTTCCTACGAGCAGTACTTC.

This clonotype was counted a few times. The V gene is TRBV7-6, the J gene TRBJ1-1, with 8 bases that match TRBD1. Germline loops: CDR1 SGHVS, CDR2 FNYEAQ. This CDR3 spans 14 amino acids. Trimming removed 2 bases from V and 3 bases from J; junction bases left unmatched: 2. The CDR3 is CASSLQGAYTEAFF. Written as DNA, the CDR3 is TGTGCCAGCAGCTTACAGGGGGCGTACACTGAAGCTTTCTTT. Drawing the rest from reference TRBV7-6 and TRBJ1-1, the complete variable domain is GAGVSQSPRYKVTKRGQDVALRCDPISGHVSLYWYRQALGQGPEFLTYFNYEAQQDKSGLPNDRFSAERPEGSISTLTIQRTEQRDSAMYRCASSLQGAYTEAFFGQGTRLTVV.

This clonotype appeared many times. The chain carries TRBV11-2 and TRBJ2-5; D is uncertain. The CDR3 totals 15 residues. CDR1 SGHAT and CDR2 FQNNGV come from the germline V gene. Trimming took off 3 bases at V and 1 base at J, with 12 bases between the two ends. CDR3 loop: CASSFTNTVQETQYF. CDR3 bases: TGTGCCAGCAGCTTTACTAACACCGTCCAAGAGACCCAGTACTTC.

The chain has TRBV20-1 and TRBJ1-5; D gene ambiguous. The CDR3 totals 13 residues. CDR1 is DFQATT, CDR2 SNEGSKA, per germline (reference sequence). Deletions cut 3 bases from V and 6 bases from J, with 12 bases between. The CDR3 sequence: CSARRGVGQPQHF. DNA of the CDR3: TGCAGTGCTAGGCGGGGAGTGGGTCAGCCCCAGCATTTT.

This clonotype has only a few counts. V and J are TRBV6-2 or TRBV6-3 and TRBJ2-3; D tentatively reads TRBD1 or TRBD2 (5 bases each). The ends were cut back, 6 bases at V and 2 bases at J, with 24 bases in the middle. Looked up from germline, CDR1 is MNHEY and CDR2 is SVGEGT. The CDR3 runs to 18 residues. In DNA form, the CDR3 reads TGTGCCAGCAGCCAAGGGGTCTGGGGGAGAACGGACACAGATACGCAGTATTTT. Amino acid sequence: CASSQGVWGRTDTDTQYF.

This clonotype was seen at least ten times. The chain carries TRBV12-3 or TRBV12-4 and TRBJ1-1; D gene uncertain. V was shortened by 1 base and J by 1 base, with 7 bases between the two germline ends. The CDR3 covers 14 residues. Written as DNA, the CDR3 is TGTGCCAGCAGTTTAGGGCACAAGAACACTGAAGCTTTCTTT. As protein: CASSLGHKNTEAFF.

The sample holds a few counts of this clonotype. The V call is TRBV12-3 or TRBV12-4, the J call TRBJ1-2; D is unclear. Trimming stripped 7 bases from V and 5 bases from J, with 17 bases between. This CDR3 contains 14 residues. This chain's CDR3 is CASTPLSIPYGYTF. The CDR3 DNA sequence: TGTGCCAGCACCCCCCTGTCTATCCCGTATGGCTACACCTTC.

This clonotype has just a few counts. The V gene is TRBV7-6, the J gene TRBJ1-3, with a tentative D call TRBD1 (5 bases). CDR1 SGHVS and CDR2 FNYEAQ come from the germline V gene. Between the trimmed V and J ends, which lost 5 bases and 0 bases, there was a span of 14 bases. The CDR3 has 16 amino acids. CDR3 residues: CASSPGPGYSGNTIYF. CDR3 bases: TGTGCCAGCAGCCCAGGGCCGGGATACTCTGGAAACACCATATATTTT.

The gene calls are TRBV2 and TRBJ1-6, with D maybe TRBD1 (5 bases). The CDR3 consists of 14 residues. Germline CDR1 is SNHLY and CDR2 is FYNNEI. Trimming stripped 4 bases from V and 5 bases from J, with 9 bases between. The CDR3 DNA reads TGTGCCAGCAGTGGACAGACGAATAATTCACCCCTCCACTTT. Its protein is CASSGQTNNSPLHF.